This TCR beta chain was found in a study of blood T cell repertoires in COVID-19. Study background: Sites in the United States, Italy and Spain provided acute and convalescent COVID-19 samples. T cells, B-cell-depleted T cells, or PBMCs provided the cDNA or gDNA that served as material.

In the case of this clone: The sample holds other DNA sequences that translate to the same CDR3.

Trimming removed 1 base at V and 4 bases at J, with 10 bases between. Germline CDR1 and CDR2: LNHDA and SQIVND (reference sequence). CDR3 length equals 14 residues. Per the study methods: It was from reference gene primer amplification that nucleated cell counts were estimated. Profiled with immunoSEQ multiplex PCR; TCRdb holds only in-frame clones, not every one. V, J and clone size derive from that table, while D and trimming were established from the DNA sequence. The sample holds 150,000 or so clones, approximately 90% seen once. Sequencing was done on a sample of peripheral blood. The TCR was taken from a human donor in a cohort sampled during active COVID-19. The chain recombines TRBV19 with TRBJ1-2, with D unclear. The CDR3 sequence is CASSIGAGTYGYTF. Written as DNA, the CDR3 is TGTGCCAGTAGTATAGGGGCAGGCACCTATGGCTACACCTTC.